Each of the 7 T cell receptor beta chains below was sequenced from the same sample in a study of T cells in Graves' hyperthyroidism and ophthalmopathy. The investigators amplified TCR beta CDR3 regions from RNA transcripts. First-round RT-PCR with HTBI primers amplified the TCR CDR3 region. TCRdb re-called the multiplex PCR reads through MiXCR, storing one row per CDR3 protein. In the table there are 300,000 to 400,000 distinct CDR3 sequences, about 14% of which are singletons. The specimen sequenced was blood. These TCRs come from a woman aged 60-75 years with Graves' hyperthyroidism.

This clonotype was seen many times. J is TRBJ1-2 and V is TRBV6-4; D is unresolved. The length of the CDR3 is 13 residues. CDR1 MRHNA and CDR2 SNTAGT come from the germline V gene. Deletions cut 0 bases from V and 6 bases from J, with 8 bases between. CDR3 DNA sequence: TGTGCCAGCAGTGACTCTGGACTAGATGGCTACACCTTC. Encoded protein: CASSDSGLDGYTF.

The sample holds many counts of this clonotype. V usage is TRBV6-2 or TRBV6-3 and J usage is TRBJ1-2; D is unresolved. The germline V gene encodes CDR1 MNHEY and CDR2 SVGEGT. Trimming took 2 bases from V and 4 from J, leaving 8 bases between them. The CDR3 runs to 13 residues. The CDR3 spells CASSYPGFYGYTF. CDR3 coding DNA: TGTGCCAGCAGTTACCCGGGCTTCTATGGCTACACCTTC.

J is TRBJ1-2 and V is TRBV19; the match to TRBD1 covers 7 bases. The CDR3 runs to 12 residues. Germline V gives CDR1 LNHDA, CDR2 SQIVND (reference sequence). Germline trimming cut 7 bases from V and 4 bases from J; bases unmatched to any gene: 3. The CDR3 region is CASTGTVYGYTF. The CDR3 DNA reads TGTGCCAGTACCGGGACAGTCTATGGCTACACCTTC.

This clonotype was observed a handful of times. The CDR3 DNA follows: TGCGCCAGCAGTGAGAGGCCGAACACTGAAGCTTTCTTT. It encodes CASSERPNTEAFF. The rearrangement uses TRBV10-1 and TRBJ1-1; D gene unclear. The CDR3 loop spans 13 amino acids. V was cut by 2 bases and J by 1 base, with 5 bases left in between. CDR1 is WNHNN, CDR2 SYGVQD, per germline (reference sequence).

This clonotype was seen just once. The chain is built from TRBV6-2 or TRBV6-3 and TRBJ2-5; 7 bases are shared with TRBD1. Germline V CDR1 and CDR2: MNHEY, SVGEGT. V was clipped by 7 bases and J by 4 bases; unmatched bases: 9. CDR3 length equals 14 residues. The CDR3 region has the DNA TGTGCCAGCAATTTAAGAGGGGGCGGAGAGACCCAGTACTTC. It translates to CASNLRGGGETQYF.

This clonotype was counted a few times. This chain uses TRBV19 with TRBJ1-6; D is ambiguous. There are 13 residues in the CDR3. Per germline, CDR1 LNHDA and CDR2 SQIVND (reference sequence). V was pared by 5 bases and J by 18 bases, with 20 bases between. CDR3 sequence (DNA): TGTGCCAGTAGTTCCACAGACGGCTCCCACCCCCACTTT. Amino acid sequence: CASSSTDGSHPHF.

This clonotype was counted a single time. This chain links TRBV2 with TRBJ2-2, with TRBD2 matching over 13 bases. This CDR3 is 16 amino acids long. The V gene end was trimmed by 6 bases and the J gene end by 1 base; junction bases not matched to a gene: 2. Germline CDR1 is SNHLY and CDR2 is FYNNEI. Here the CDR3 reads CASSWTSGRNTGELFF. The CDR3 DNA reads TGTGCCAGCAGCTGGACTAGCGGGAGGAACACCGGGGAGCTGTTTTTT.